The clone carrying this TCR beta chain showed up just a few times. The sample originates from a study of blood T cells in healthy people across ages. A second PCR of about 6 to 12 cycles used a sample-barcoded 5' primer and a J-beta primer mix. TCRdb independently ran MiXCR on the 5' RACE reads; one entry per CDR3 protein. The table lists fewer than 600,000 distinct CDR3 sequences, about 28% of them singletons. Germline CDR1 MNHEY, CDR2 SVGAGI. The CDR3 consists of 15 residues. V was pared by 4 bases and J by 5 bases, with 14 bases between. These records were also assigned to another study, of T cells of mothers and their children. As that report states: A few healthy Caucasian mothers, along with their six children, served as the donors. The study obtained over 8.5 million TCR beta CDR3 reads per mother and about 3 million per child.

Sequences were obtained from blood. The V and J genes are TRBV6-5 and TRBJ2-2; D possibly matches TRBD1 or TRBD2 (5 bases each). This clonotype originated in a boy younger than 10 in good health. The CDR3 spells CASSFGTRETGELFF. Here the CDR3 DNA reads TGTGCCAGCAGTTTTGGGACGAGAGAGACCGGGGAGCTGTTTTTT.